This is a list of T cell receptor beta chains from one sample in a study of blood T cells in healthy people across ages. TCRdb re-called the 5' RACE reads with MiXCR, one entry per CDR3 protein. The sample consists of about 1.5 million distinct CDR3 sequences, roughly 40% of them appearing once. The sequenced material came from blood. The receptors shown here come from a woman between 18 and 29 years old in good health. CDR3s include the opening cysteine and the closing phenylalanine or tryptophan. Each record gives: D gene, clone size, J gene, V gene, CDR3 protein, CDR3 DNA. The D gene is left open where the match is weak. Only part of the rows carry a size: once, few, many, or a class if the clone is expanded.

d_gene: NA; abundance: NA; j_gene: TRBJ1-1; v_gene: TRBV20-1; CDR3aa: CSAQGGSAEAFF; CDR3nt: TGCAGTGCTCAAGGGGGTTCCGCTGAAGCTTTCTTT
d_gene: NA; abundance: few; j_gene: TRBJ2-7; v_gene: TRBV14; CDR3aa: CASSQEWGSEQYF; CDR3nt: TGTGCCAGCAGCCAAGAATGGGGCAGCGAGCAGTACTTC
d_gene: NA; abundance: few; j_gene: TRBJ2-5; v_gene: TRBV2; CDR3aa: CASSRPSGETQYF; CDR3nt: TGTGCCAGCAGTCGGCCCAGCGGAGAGACCCAGTACTTC
d_gene: NA; abundance: many; j_gene: TRBJ2-4; v_gene: TRBV7-2; CDR3aa: CASSLEPKNIQYF; CDR3nt: TGTGCCAGCAGCTTAGAGCCGAAAAACATTCAGTACTTC
d_gene: TRBD1; abundance: NA; j_gene: TRBJ2-7; v_gene: TRBV14; CDR3aa: CASSRPGTGRTFSYEQYF; CDR3nt: TGTGCCAGCAGCCGACCCGGGACAGGGAGAACATTCTCCTACGAGCAGTACTTC
d_gene: NA; abundance: NA; j_gene: TRBJ1-2; v_gene: TRBV5-1; CDR3aa: CASSLSLTGTYSYTF; CDR3nt: TGCGCCAGCAGCTTGTCGTTAACAGGGACCTATAGCTACACCTTC
d_gene: NA; abundance: NA; j_gene: TRBJ2-1; v_gene: TRBV20-1; CDR3aa: CSAGDSYNEQFF; CDR3nt: TGCAGTGCTGGTGACTCCTACAATGAGCAGTTCTTC
d_gene: TRBD2; abundance: few; j_gene: TRBJ2-7; v_gene: TRBV20-1; CDR3aa: CSAPPSGRAYEQYF; CDR3nt: TGCAGTGCTCCACCTAGCGGGAGGGCCTACGAGCAGTACTTC
d_gene: TRBD1; abundance: few; j_gene: TRBJ1-4; v_gene: TRBV20-1; CDR3aa: CSAPDREGSAGKLFF; CDR3nt: TGCAGTGCTCCGGACAGGGAAGGGTCAGCGGGAAAACTGTTTTTT
d_gene: NA; abundance: many; j_gene: TRBJ2-3; v_gene: TRBV20-1; CDR3aa: CSAATTDTQYF; CDR3nt: TGCAGTGCTGCGACCACAGATACGCAGTATTTT
d_gene: TRBD1; abundance: few; j_gene: TRBJ1-5; v_gene: TRBV7-2; CDR3aa: CASSLFGTGTPDGGPQHF; CDR3nt: TGTGCCAGCAGCTTATTTGGGACAGGGACCCCTGACGGCGGGCCCCAGCATTTT
d_gene: NA; abundance: NA; j_gene: TRBJ1-4; v_gene: TRBV29-1; CDR3aa: CSVTDSFNIEKLFF; CDR3nt: TGCAGCGTGACGGACAGCTTCAACATTGAAAAACTGTTTTTT
d_gene: NA; abundance: once; j_gene: TRBJ2-5; v_gene: TRBV5-1; CDR3aa: CASSLAGMWETQYF; CDR3nt: TGCGCCAGCAGCTTGGCAGGGATGTGGGAGACCCAGTACTTC
d_gene: NA; abundance: few; j_gene: TRBJ2-1; v_gene: TRBV7-9; CDR3aa: CASSSRGISYNEQFF; CDR3nt: TGTGCCAGCAGCTCGAGGGGCATCTCCTACAATGAGCAGTTCTTC
d_gene: TRBD2; abundance: NA; j_gene: TRBJ2-1; v_gene: TRBV20-1; CDR3aa: CSAASGLAGEAAYNEQFF; CDR3nt: TGCAGTGCGGCGAGCGGGCTAGCGGGAGAGGCGGCCTACAATGAGCAGTTCTTC
d_gene: TRBD2; abundance: few; j_gene: TRBJ2-1; v_gene: TRBV24-1; CDR3aa: CATYAVGLGPEQFF; CDR3nt: TGTGCCACCTACGCCGTTGGACTAGGGCCTGAGCAGTTCTTC
d_gene: TRBD2; abundance: NA; j_gene: TRBJ2-7; v_gene: TRBV12-3/TRBV12-4; CDR3aa: CASSPLPGTSGNNEQYF; CDR3nt: TGTGCCAGCAGTCCCCTACCGGGGACTAGCGGTAACAATGAGCAGTACTTC
d_gene: TRBD1; abundance: few; j_gene: TRBJ2-7; v_gene: TRBV28; CDR3aa: CASRLTGSSVDEQYF; CDR3nt: TGTGCCAGCAGGCTGACAGGGTCATCTGTAGACGAGCAGTACTTC
d_gene: NA; abundance: few; j_gene: TRBJ1-2; v_gene: TRBV30; CDR3aa: CAWSVVFAKQYGYTF; CDR3nt: TGTGCCTGGAGTGTAGTCTTCGCCAAACAGTATGGCTACACCTTC
d_gene: TRBD2; abundance: few; j_gene: TRBJ2-3; v_gene: TRBV29-1; CDR3aa: CSAESGGTDTQYF; CDR3nt: TGCAGCGCCGAAAGCGGGGGCACAGATACGCAGTATTTT
d_gene: TRBD2; abundance: NA; j_gene: TRBJ2-5; v_gene: TRBV10-3; CDR3aa: CAISDRLAGGGIQETQYF; CDR3nt: TGTGCCATCAGTGATCGTCTAGCGGGAGGAGGGATCCAAGAGACCCAGTACTTC
d_gene: NA; abundance: few; j_gene: TRBJ1-1; v_gene: TRBV12-3/TRBV12-4; CDR3aa: CASSLTPGNTEAFF; CDR3nt: TGTGCCAGCAGCCTCACTCCCGGGAACACTGAAGCTTTCTTT
d_gene: NA; abundance: NA; j_gene: TRBJ1-5; v_gene: TRBV9; CDR3aa: CASSGGTEGPQHF; CDR3nt: TGTGCCAGCAGCGGCGGGACGGAGGGGCCCCAGCATTTT
d_gene: TRBD2; abundance: NA; j_gene: TRBJ2-1; v_gene: TRBV3-1; CDR3aa: CASSPIGLAGGQYNEQFF; CDR3nt: TGTGCCAGCAGCCCAATCGGGCTAGCGGGAGGACAATACAATGAGCAGTTCTTC
d_gene: NA; abundance: NA; j_gene: TRBJ1-1; v_gene: TRBV18; CDR3aa: CASSPGATNTEAFF; CDR3nt: TGTGCCAGCTCACCCGGCGCAACGAACACTGAAGCTTTCTTT
d_gene: NA; abundance: once; j_gene: TRBJ1-1; v_gene: TRBV28; CDR3aa: CASRHGVGPSEAFF; CDR3nt: TGTGCCAGCAGGCACGGGGTCGGGCCCAGTGAAGCTTTCTTT
d_gene: NA; abundance: few; j_gene: TRBJ2-7; v_gene: TRBV6-5; CDR3aa: CASSYSPMGSYEQYF; CDR3nt: TGTGCCAGCAGTTACTCTCCTATGGGTTCCTACGAGCAGTACTTC
d_gene: NA; abundance: NA; j_gene: TRBJ2-7; v_gene: TRBV6-1; CDR3aa: CASSEAPGPRYEQYF; CDR3nt: TGTGCCAGCAGTGAAGCGCCAGGACCCCGCTACGAGCAGTACTTC
d_gene: TRBD1; abundance: NA; j_gene: TRBJ1-5; v_gene: TRBV12-3/TRBV12-4; CDR3aa: CASSGTGRQPQHF; CDR3nt: TGTGCCAGCAGTGGGACAGGGAGGCAGCCCCAGCATTTT
d_gene: TRBD2; abundance: NA; j_gene: TRBJ2-3; v_gene: TRBV20-1; CDR3aa: CSGRTSGLRGTQYF; CDR3nt: TGCAGTGGCAGGACTAGCGGGTTGAGGGGAACGCAGTATTTT
d_gene: NA; abundance: NA; j_gene: TRBJ2-1; v_gene: TRBV12-3/TRBV12-4; CDR3aa: CASSFGAKQFF; CDR3nt: TGTGCCAGCAGTTTCGGAGCTAAGCAGTTCTTC
d_gene: NA; abundance: few; j_gene: TRBJ2-7; v_gene: TRBV20-1; CDR3aa: CSARFSGDAPHEQYF; CDR3nt: TGCAGTGCTAGGTTTAGCGGAGACGCCCCCCACGAGCAGTACTTC
d_gene: TRBD2; abundance: NA; j_gene: TRBJ2-7; v_gene: TRBV27; CDR3aa: CASSWRLAGEQYF; CDR3nt: TGTGCCAGCAGTTGGAGACTAGCAGGGGAGCAGTACTTC
d_gene: NA; abundance: many; j_gene: TRBJ2-5; v_gene: TRBV12-3/TRBV12-4; CDR3aa: CASSFRQETQYF; CDR3nt: TGTGCCAGCAGTTTCCGTCAAGAGACCCAGTACTTC
d_gene: NA; abundance: NA; j_gene: TRBJ2-1; v_gene: TRBV10-3; CDR3aa: CAISDGQSATMEQFF; CDR3nt: TGTGCCATCAGTGACGGACAGTCCGCAACGATGGAGCAGTTCTTC
d_gene: NA; abundance: NA; j_gene: TRBJ2-5; v_gene: TRBV20-1; CDR3aa: CSARFQQETQYF; CDR3nt: TGCAGTGCTAGATTTCAACAAGAGACCCAGTACTTC
d_gene: NA; abundance: few; j_gene: TRBJ1-2; v_gene: TRBV7-9; CDR3aa: CASSLDGSHGLSGYTF; CDR3nt: TGTGCCAGCAGCCTTGACGGCAGCCACGGTCTTAGTGGCTACACCTTC
d_gene: TRBD2; abundance: NA; j_gene: TRBJ2-5; v_gene: TRBV20-1; CDR3aa: CSATGSSGGNQETQYF; CDR3nt: TGCAGTGCTACCGGATCGAGCGGGGGCAACCAAGAGACCCAGTACTTC
d_gene: NA; abundance: NA; j_gene: TRBJ2-6; v_gene: TRBV2; CDR3aa: CASSARSQYSGANVLTF; CDR3nt: TGTGCCAGCAGTGCCCGCTCTCAGTACTCTGGGGCCAACGTCCTGACTTTC
d_gene: NA; abundance: NA; j_gene: TRBJ1-1; v_gene: TRBV5-8; CDR3aa: CASSILTGVRNTEAFF; CDR3nt: TGTGCCAGCAGCATACTCACGGGGGTCCGAAACACTGAAGCTTTCTTT
d_gene: NA; abundance: NA; j_gene: TRBJ1-1; v_gene: TRBV2; CDR3aa: CASSDEGMDTEAFF; CDR3nt: TGTGCCAGCAGTGATGAGGGGATGGACACTGAAGCTTTCTTT